This T cell receptor beta chain was found in a study of cytomegalovirus exposure and HLA in healthy donors. Study results and caveats: Apart from CMV serostatus, no immune exposure information was available.

The CDR3 is made up of 15 amino acids. V lost 5 bases and J lost 4; bases outside the gene matches: 5. Germline V gene lookup returns CDR1 MDHEN and CDR2 SYDVKM. Of note for this clone: Antigen specificity is unknown.

PCR amplification relied on 60 Vbeta primers (plus 13 Jbeta primers). TCRdb's copy holds only in-frame clones and misses some; the assay was immunoSEQ multiplex PCR. The sample shows approximately 150,000 clones, 60% to 70% of them seen only once. The chain uses TRBV28 and TRBJ2-4; the match to TRBD1 covers 10 bases. Sequencing input: PBMCs. This receptor was obtained from an older woman in good health and CMV-seropositive. The CDR3 DNA reads TGTGCCAGCAGTGTGACAGGGGGCTTAAAAAACATTCAGTACTTC. It codes for CASSVTGGLKNIQYF.